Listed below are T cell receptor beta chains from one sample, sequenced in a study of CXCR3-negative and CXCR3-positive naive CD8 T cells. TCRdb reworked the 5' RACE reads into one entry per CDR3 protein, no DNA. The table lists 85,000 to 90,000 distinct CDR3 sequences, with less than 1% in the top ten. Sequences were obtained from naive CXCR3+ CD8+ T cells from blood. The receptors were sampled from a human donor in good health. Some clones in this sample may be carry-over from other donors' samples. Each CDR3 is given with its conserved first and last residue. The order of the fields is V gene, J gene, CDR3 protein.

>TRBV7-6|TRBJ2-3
CASSLAGGGSTDTQYF
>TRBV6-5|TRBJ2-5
CASSLGWDSQETQYF
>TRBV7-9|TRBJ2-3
CASSLADRTQYF
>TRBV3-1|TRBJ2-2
CASSSPDRGSTGELFF
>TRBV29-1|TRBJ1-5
CSVESFQPQHF
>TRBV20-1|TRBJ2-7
CSANSQESYEQYF
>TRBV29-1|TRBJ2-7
CSVEDGGYEQYF
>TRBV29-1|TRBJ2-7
CSVGRGTGDNNEQYF
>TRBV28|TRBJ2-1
CASISPGTSGSKGEQLF
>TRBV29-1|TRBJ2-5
CSVESGEETQYF
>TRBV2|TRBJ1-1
CASSPRGGWTEAFF
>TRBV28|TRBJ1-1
CASSLYGGGSAEAFF
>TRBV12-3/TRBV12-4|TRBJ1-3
CASRLDRGNTIYF
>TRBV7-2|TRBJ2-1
CASSPDRTLGNEQFF
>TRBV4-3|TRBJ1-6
CASSQELTPSTTLHF
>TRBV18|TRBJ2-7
CASSPSDRVGYEQYF
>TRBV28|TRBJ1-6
CASSLMGNSPLHF
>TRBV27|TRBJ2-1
CASSLVVGGHYNEQFF
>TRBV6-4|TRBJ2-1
CASSDGTGGNEQFF
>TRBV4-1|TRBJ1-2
CAGSQKQGDGYTF
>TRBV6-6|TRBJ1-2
CASSPPDRGPHGYTF
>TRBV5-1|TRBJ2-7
CASSLSEYEQYF
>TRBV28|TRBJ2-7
CASSQSWGEQYF